This entry is about one T cell receptor (beta chain). The sample comes from a study of blood T cell repertoires in COVID-19. Between the trimmed V and J ends, which lost 0 bases and 1 base, there was a span of 9 bases. From germline, CDR1 is LGHNA and CDR2 YNFKEQ. This CDR3 spans 15 amino acids. As processed by the authors: Estimation of nucleated cell counts relied on the amplification of reference gene primers. Profiled with immunoSEQ multiplex PCR; TCRdb holds only in-frame clones, not every one. V and J calls and clone size are copied from that table; D and trimming were computed from the DNA. The data hold 200,000 to 300,000 clones, with around 89% observed a single time.

The chain links TRBV4-2 to TRBJ1-2, with D possibly being TRBD1 (5 bases). The sequence came from a man aged 60-69 years who had recovered from COVID-19. Specimen: peripheral blood. The CDR3 region has the DNA TGTGCCAGCAGCCAAGAGCCGGGGGGTAACTATGGCTACACCTTC. Translation: CASSQEPGGNYGYTF.